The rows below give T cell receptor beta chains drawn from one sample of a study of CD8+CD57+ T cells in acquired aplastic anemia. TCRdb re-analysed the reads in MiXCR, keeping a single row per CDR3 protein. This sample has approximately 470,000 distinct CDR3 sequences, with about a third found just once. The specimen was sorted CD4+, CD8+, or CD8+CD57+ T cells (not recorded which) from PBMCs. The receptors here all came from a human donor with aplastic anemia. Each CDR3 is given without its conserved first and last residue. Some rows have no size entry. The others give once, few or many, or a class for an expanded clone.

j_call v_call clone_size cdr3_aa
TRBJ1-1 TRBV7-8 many ASSGLQGRNTEAF
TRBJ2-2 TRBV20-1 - SATTSGNTGELF
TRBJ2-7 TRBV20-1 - SAGSAGGYEQY
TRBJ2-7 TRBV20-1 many SARAGVDTYEQY
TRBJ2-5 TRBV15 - ATSRGTGSGTQY
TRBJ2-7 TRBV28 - ASRGQGADEQY
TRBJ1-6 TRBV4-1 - ASSQAVTGAFGTPLH
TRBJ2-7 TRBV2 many ASSEDTKGSYEQY
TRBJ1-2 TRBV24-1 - ATSDYGRHGYT
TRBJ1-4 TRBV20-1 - SARGGESANEKLF
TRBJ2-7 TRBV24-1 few ATRDGLYEQY
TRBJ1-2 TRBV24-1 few ATSVGEDGYT
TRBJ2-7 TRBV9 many ASSVDSGSANSYEQY
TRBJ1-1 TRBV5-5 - ASSLTGTITEAF
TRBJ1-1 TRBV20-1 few SAGRQNTEAF
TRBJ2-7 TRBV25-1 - ASSSGRGSSYEQY
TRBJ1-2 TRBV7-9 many ASRPDIYGYT
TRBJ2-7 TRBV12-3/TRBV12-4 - ASSSGTARPHEQY
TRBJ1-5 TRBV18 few ASSPYRQGANQPQH
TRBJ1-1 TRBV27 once ASSPLSSQGFSF
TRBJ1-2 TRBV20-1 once SASLGTANYGYT
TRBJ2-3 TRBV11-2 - ASSLSGGSPSTDTQY
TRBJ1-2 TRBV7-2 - AWSVVESNYGYT
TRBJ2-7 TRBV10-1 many ASSVAGRVQY
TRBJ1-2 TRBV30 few AWATMDGYGYT
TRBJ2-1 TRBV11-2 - DSSLGGRVSNEQF
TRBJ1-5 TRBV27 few ASRLTGRTEEPQH
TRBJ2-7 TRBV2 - ASRSDRRSYEQY
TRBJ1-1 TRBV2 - ASKVTRETEAF
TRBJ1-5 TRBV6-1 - ASRVSGPQDIQPQH